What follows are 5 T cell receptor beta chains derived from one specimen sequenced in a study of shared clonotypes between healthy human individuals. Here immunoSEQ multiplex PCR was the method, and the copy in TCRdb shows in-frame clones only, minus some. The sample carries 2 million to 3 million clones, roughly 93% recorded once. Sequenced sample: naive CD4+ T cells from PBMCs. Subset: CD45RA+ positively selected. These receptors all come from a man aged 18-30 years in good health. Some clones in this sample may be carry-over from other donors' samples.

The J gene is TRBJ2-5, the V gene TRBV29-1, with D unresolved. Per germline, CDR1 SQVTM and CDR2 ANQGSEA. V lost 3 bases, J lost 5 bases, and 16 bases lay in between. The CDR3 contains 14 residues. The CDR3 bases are TGCAGCGTTGATCTGATAGCCTTGACGGAGACCCAGTACTTC. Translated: CSVDLIALTETQYF.

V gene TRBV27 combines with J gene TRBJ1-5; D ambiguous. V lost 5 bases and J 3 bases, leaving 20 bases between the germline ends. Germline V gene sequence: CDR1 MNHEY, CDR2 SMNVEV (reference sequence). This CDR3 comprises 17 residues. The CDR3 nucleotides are TGTGCCAGCAGTCCCACGGGATGGACGGGATACAATCAGCCCCAGCATTTT. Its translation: CASSPTGWTGYNQPQHF.

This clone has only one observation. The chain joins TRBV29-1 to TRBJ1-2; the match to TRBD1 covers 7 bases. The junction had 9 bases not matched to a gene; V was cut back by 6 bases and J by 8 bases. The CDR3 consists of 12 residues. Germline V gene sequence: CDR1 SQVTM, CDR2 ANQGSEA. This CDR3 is CSVGTASRGYTF. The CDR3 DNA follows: TGCAGCGTCGGGACAGCCTCTCGCGGCTACACCTTC.

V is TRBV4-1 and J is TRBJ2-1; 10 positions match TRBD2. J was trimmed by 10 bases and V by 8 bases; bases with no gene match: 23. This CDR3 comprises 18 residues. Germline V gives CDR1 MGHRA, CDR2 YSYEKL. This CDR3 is CASGSAGGEGLAWREQFF. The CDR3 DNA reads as TGCGCCAGCGGCTCGGCAGGGGGCGAGGGACTAGCGTGGAGGGAGCAGTTCTTC.

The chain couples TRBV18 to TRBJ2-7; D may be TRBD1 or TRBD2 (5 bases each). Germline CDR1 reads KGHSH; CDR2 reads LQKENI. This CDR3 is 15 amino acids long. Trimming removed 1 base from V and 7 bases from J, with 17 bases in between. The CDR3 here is CASSPLGTGSGEQYF. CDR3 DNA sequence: TGTGCCAGCTCACCACTGGGGACCGGGTCGGGGGAGCAGTACTTC. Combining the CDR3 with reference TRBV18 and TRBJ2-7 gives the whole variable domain NAGVMQNPRHLVRRRGQEARLRCSPMKGHSHVYWYRQLPEEGLKFMVYLQKENIIDESGMPKERFSAEFPKEGPSILRIQQVVRGDSAAYFCASSPLGTGSGEQYFGPGTRLTVT.